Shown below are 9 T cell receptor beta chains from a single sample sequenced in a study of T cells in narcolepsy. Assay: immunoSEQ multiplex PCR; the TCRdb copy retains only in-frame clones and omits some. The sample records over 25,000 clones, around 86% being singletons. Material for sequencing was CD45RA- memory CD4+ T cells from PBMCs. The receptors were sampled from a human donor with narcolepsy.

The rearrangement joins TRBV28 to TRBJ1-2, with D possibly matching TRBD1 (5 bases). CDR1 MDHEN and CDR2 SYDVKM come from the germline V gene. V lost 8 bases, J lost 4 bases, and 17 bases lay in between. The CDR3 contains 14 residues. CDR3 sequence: CASLGPAVGYGYTF. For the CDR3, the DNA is TGTGCCAGCCTGGGACCGGCTGTAGGCTATGGCTACACCTTC.

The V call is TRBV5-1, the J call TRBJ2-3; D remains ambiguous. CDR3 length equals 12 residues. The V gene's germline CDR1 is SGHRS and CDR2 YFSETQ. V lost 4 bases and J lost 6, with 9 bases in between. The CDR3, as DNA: TGCGCCAGCAGCCTCCCGGGTGATACGCAGTATTTT. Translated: CASSLPGDTQYF. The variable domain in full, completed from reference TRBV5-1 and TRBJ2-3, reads KAGVTQTPRYLIKTRGQQVTLSCSPISGHRSVSWYQQTPGQGLQFLFEYFSETQRNKGNFPGRFSGRQFSNSRSEMNVSTLELGDSALYLCASSLPGDTQYFGPGTRLTVL.

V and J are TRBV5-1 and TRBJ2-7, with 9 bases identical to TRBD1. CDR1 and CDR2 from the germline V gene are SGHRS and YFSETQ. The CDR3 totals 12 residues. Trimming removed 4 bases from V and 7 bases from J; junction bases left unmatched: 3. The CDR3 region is CASSEGQGEQYV. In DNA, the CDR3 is TGCGCCAGCAGCGAAGGACAGGGGGAGCAGTACGTC.

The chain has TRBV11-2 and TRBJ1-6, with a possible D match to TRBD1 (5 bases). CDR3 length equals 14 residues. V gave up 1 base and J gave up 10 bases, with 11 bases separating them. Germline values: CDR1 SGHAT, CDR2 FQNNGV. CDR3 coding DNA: TGTGCCAGCAGCTTAGCGGGGGTAGCCTCACCCCTCCACTTT. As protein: CASSLAGVASPLHF.

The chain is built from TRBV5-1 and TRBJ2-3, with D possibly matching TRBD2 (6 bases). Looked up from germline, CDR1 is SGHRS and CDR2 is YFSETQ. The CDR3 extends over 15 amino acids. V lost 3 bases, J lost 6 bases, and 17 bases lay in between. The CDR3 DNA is TGCGCCAGCAGCTGGGGGACTCATGGAGGGGATACGCAGTATTTT. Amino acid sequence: CASSWGTHGGDTQYF.

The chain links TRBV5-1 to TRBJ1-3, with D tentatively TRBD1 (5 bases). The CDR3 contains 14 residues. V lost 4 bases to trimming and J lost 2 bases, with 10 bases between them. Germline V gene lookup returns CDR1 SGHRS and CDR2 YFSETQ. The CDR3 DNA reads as TGCGCCAGCAGCCAGGACACCACTGGAAACACCATATATTTT. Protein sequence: CASSQDTTGNTIYF. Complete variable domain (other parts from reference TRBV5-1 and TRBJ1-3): KAGVTQTPRYLIKTRGQQVTLSCSPISGHRSVSWYQQTPGQGLQFLFEYFSETQRNKGNFPGRFSGRQFSNSRSEMNVSTLELGDSALYLCASSQDTTGNTIYFGEGSWLTVV.

CDR3 residues: CASSFSGAGSEQFF. In nucleotides, the CDR3 is TGTGCCAGCAGCTTCTCAGGGGCCGGGTCCGAGCAGTTCTTC. The chain recombines TRBV7-7 with TRBJ2-1; D possibly corresponds to TRBD1 (6 bases). The CDR3 sequence is 14 residues long. V shed 3 bases and J shed 10 bases, with 16 bases lying between them. The V gene's germline CDR1 is SSHAT and CDR2 FNYEAQ (reference sequence).

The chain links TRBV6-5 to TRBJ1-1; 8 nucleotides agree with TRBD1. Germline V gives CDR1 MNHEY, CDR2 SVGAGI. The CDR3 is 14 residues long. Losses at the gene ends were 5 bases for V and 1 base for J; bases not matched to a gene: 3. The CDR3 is CASSHRGGNTEAFF. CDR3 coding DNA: TGTGCCAGCAGTCACAGGGGGGGGAACACTGAAGCTTTCTTT.

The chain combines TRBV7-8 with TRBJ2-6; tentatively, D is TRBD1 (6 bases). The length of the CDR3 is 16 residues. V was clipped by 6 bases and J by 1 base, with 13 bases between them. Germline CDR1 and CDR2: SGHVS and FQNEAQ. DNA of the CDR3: TGTGCCAGCAGTTCTACAGGGACATCTGGGGCCAACGTCCTGACTTTC. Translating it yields CASSSTGTSGANVLTF.